Shown below are 22 T cell receptor beta chains from a single sample sequenced in a study of vaccination and CD4 T cells after COVID-19. No antigen has been identified for these receptors. The treatment was: 10-day PBMC culture with coronavirus spike peptide pools or control peptides (ViraFEST assay). Sequencing of cultured CD4+ T cell DNA used the Oncomine TCR Beta short-read assay. One entry per CDR3 protein results from TCRdb running MiXCR on the PCR reads. Seen here are 15,000 to 20,000 distinct CDR3 sequences, approximately 57% observed once, and the top ten hold 12%. Sequencing was carried out using CD4+ T cells from blood, cultured in vitro. The receptors stem from a human donor who had recovered from COVID-19.

The rearrangement links TRBV5-4 to TRBJ1-1; perhaps TRBD1 as D (5 bases). Trimming left V 8 bases short and J 4 bases short, with 21 bases between. Germline CDR1 and CDR2: SGHNT and YYREEE (reference sequence). CDR3 length equals 15 residues. Here the CDR3 DNA reads TGTGCCAGTACACTAAGTGGGGACTTGGGCACTGAAGCTTTCTTT. Residues: CASTLSGDLGTEAFF.

The rearrangement joins TRBV20-1 to TRBJ2-1; 10 bases agree with TRBD2. Germline CDR1 DFQATT, CDR2 SNEGSKA (reference sequence). The CDR3 runs to 17 residues. Germline trimming cut 4 bases from V and 4 bases from J; bases unmatched to any gene: 13. The CDR3 bases are TGCAGTGCTAATCCGGACCCCGGACTAGCGGTTTACAATGAGCAGTTCTTC. Residues: CSANPDPGLAVYNEQFF.

V and J are TRBV30 and TRBJ2-3; D perhaps matches TRBD1 (6 bases). Per the germline V gene, CDR1 is GTSNPN and CDR2 is SVGIG (reference sequence). Between the trimmed V and J ends, which lost 0 bases and 6 bases, there was a span of 13 bases. The CDR3 loop spans 14 amino acids. CDR3 residues: CAWSVRGQGDTQYF. DNA of the CDR3: TGTGCCTGGAGTGTAAGAGGTCAGGGGGATACGCAGTATTTT.

The chain is built from TRBV7-9 and TRBJ1-2, with 7 bases lining up with TRBD1. The CDR3 consists of 14 residues. The V segment lost 5 bases and the J segment 4 bases; nucleotides outside the gene matches: 7. Germline CDR1 SEHNR, CDR2 FQNEAQ (reference sequence). CDR3 protein: CASSPTGQLYGYTF. The DNA for the CDR3 is TGTGCCAGCAGCCCCACGGGACAGCTCTATGGCTACACCTTC.

The CDR3 here is CASSLPSGSRYTQYF. CDR3 in DNA: TGTGCCAGCAGCTTACCTAGCGGGAGTCGATATACGCAGTATTTT. The V gene is TRBV7-2, the J gene TRBJ2-3, with TRBD2 matching 10 bases. The CDR3 runs 15 residues. Germline CDR1 and CDR2: SGHTA and FQGNSA. The J segment lost 7 bases and the V segment lost 2 bases, leaving 6 bases of the junction unmatched.

The CDR3 bases are TGCAGTGTCCAGATGGGCAATCAGCCCCAGCATTTT. Residues: CSVQMGNQPQHF. The chain joins TRBV20-1 to TRBJ1-5; no definite D call. Looked up from germline, CDR1 is DFQATT and CDR2 is SNEGSKA (reference sequence). This CDR3 spans 12 amino acids. V was trimmed by 7 bases and J by 2 bases, leaving 9 bases between them.

Only one count was recorded for this clonotype. The gene calls are TRBV7-8 and TRBJ2-7; D might be TRBD1 or TRBD2, each matching 5 bases. The CDR3 is 14 residues long. Looked up from germline, CDR1 is SGHVS and CDR2 is FQNEAQ. V was shortened by 5 bases and J by 2 bases, with 13 bases between the two germline ends. The CDR3, as DNA: TGTGCCAGCAGCGTCGGGACCGCCACCTACGAGCAGTACTTC. Translated: CASSVGTATYEQYF. Full variable domain (rest looked up from reference TRBV7-8 and TRBJ2-7): GAGVSQSPRYKVAKRGQDVALRCDPISGHVSLFWYQQALGQGPEFLTYFQNEAQLDKSGLPSDRFFAERPEGSVSTLKIQRTQQEDSAVYLCASSVGTATYEQYFGPGTRLTVT.

CDR3 in amino acids: CSARGRSLDNSPLHF. The CDR3 nucleotides read TGCAGTGCTCGGGGACGGTCGTTGGATAATTCACCCCTCCACTTT. The chain recombines TRBV20-1 with TRBJ1-6; possible D gene TRBD1, 5 bases. Trimming pared 5 bases from V and 5 bases from J, leaving 16 bases between. This CDR3 comprises 15 residues. CDR1 is DFQATT, CDR2 SNEGSKA, per germline (reference sequence).

In its sample, this clonotype was seen a few times. This rearrangement joins TRBV12-3 or TRBV12-4 to TRBJ1-2, with 8 bases aligning to TRBD1. V gave up 6 bases and J gave up 2 bases; unmatched junction bases: 20. There are 19 residues in the CDR3. The CDR3 DNA sequence: TGTGCCAGCAGCCAACTCCGGGGTCCAGGGGGCCTTTCGAACTATGGCTACACCTTC. Its protein is CASSQLRGPGGLSNYGYTF.

V and J are TRBV6-2 or TRBV6-3 and TRBJ1-5; 8 bases agree with TRBD1. This CDR3 spans 16 amino acids. Trimming removed 6 bases from V and 3 bases from J; junction bases left unmatched: 10. Per germline, CDR1 MNHEY and CDR2 SVGEGT. The CDR3 reads CASRRQGANFNQPQHF. The CDR3, as DNA: TGTGCCAGCAGACGGCAGGGGGCGAATTTCAATCAGCCCCAGCATTTT.

This clonotype was picked up a small number of times. The chain carries TRBV6-1 and TRBJ1-2; 12 bases map to TRBD1. CDR3 length: 18 amino acids. Germline V CDR1 and CDR2: MNHNS, SASEGT. Trimming at V came to 6 bases and at J to 4 bases, leaving 15 bases not matched to a gene. The CDR3: CASRANPGTGGVGYGYTF. CDR3 nucleotides: TGTGCCAGCAGGGCCAACCCGGGGACAGGGGGCGTCGGCTATGGCTACACCTTC.

V usage is TRBV28 and J usage is TRBJ1-1; 9 bases agree with TRBD1. CDR1 is MDHEN and CDR2 is SYDVKM in the germline V gene. J gave up 5 bases and V 0 bases, and 4 bases lay outside the gene matches. The length of the CDR3 is 15 residues. The CDR3 DNA reads as TGTGCCAGCAGTTTATGGGACAGGGGAGGAACTGAAGCTTTCTTT. Translation: CASSLWDRGGTEAFF.

The chain combines TRBV18 with TRBJ1-1; TRBD1 matches 8 bases. V lost 5 bases to trimming and J lost 4 bases; unmatched junction nucleotides: 9. Germline CDR1 is KGHSH and CDR2 is LQKENI. The CDR3 contains 15 residues. The CDR3 nucleotides are TGTGCCAGCTCAACTGCAGGGGGCGCAGGCACTGAAGCTTTCTTT. Translating it yields CASSTAGGAGTEAFF.

This clonotype was counted a single time. This chain uses TRBV10-1 with TRBJ1-1, with D possibly TRBD1 on 5 matching bases. There are 13 residues in the CDR3. Germline V gene data show CDR1 as WNHNN and CDR2 as SYGVQD (reference sequence). The V and J ends lost 0 bases and 5 bases respectively, with 7 bases between them. CDR3: CASSESRVTEAFF. CDR3 in DNA: TGCGCCAGCAGTGAGTCCAGGGTTACTGAAGCTTTCTTT.

This clonotype came up a few times. The chain couples TRBV6-1 to TRBJ2-4, with TRBD1 matching over 7 bases. V lost 6 bases, J lost 0 bases, and 11 bases stayed unmatched. Germline V gene sequence: CDR1 MNHNS, CDR2 SASEGT. This CDR3 spans 17 amino acids. Here the CDR3 reads CASREIGTVLAKNIQYF. DNA of the CDR3: TGTGCCAGCAGGGAGATCGGGACAGTGCTAGCCAAAAACATTCAGTACTTC.

This chain links TRBV28 with TRBJ1-4; no firm D call. V was cut by 5 bases and J by 4 bases, with 5 bases left in between. Germline CDR1 reads MDHEN; CDR2 reads SYDVKM. This CDR3 is built from 12 residues. Here the CDR3 DNA reads TGTGCCAGCAGTCTTTTTAATGAAAAACTGTTTTTT. Protein product: CASSLFNEKLFF.

V usage is TRBV27 and J usage is TRBJ2-7, with 9 bases lining up with TRBD2. The V segment lost 6 bases and the J segment 4 bases; nucleotides outside the gene matches: 7. This CDR3 is 14 amino acids long. CDR1 and CDR2 (germline): MNHEY, SMNVEV (reference sequence). The CDR3 region has the DNA TGTGCCAGCAGAAGACTAGCGGAAGAATACGAGCAGTACTTC. This sequence encodes CASRRLAEEYEQYF.

This clonotype is deemed large (0.1 to 1%). The chain uses TRBV12-3 or TRBV12-4 and TRBJ2-3; D call uncertain. V lost 7 bases and J 9 bases, leaving 17 bases between the germline ends. There are 13 residues in the CDR3. CDR3 nucleotides: TGTGCCAGCATCCCCCCCGGTTCTGGAACGCAGTATTTT. Protein: CASIPPGSGTQYF.

This chain connects TRBV6-1 to TRBJ2-4; no reliable D call. The V gene's germline CDR1 is MNHNS and CDR2 SASEGT. This CDR3 region has 16 residues. V lost 6 bases to trimming and J lost 1 base, with 16 bases between them. The CDR3 is CASRAGVPRAKNIQYF. In nucleotides, the CDR3 is TGTGCCAGCAGGGCCGGTGTGCCTCGGGCCAAAAACATTCAGTACTTC.

The V and J genes are TRBV19 and TRBJ1-5, with a tentative D call TRBD1 (5 bases). Germline V lookup: CDR1 LNHDA, CDR2 SQIVND (reference sequence). The CDR3 totals 15 residues. The V end was cut by 5 bases, the J end by 2 bases, with 13 bases between. CDR3 bases: TGTGCCAGTAGTCAGGGAACCTTTCGCAATCAGCCCCAGCATTTT. Protein sequence: CASSQGTFRNQPQHF.

This chain uses TRBV12-3 or TRBV12-4 with TRBJ2-7, with unresolved D. The CDR3 sequence is 16 residues long. Trimming shortened V by 6 bases and J by 0 bases, and 18 bases separated the two germline ends. CDR3 in DNA: TGTGCCAGCAGCGTAGGTGCCAACGACCTCTCCTACGAGCAGTACTTC. Translation gives CASSVGANDLSYEQYF.

The V call is TRBV7-7, the J call TRBJ2-3; possible D gene TRBD2, 6 bases. The CDR3 covers 15 residues. Trimming pared 5 bases from V and 5 bases from J, leaving 17 bases between. Germline loops: CDR1 SSHAT, CDR2 FNYEAQ (reference sequence). CDR3 loop: CASSPGTSQQDTQYF. The CDR3 DNA reads as TGTGCCAGCAGCCCTGGGACTTCCCAGCAAGATACGCAGTATTTT.